The 9 T cell receptor beta chains presented below share a single source sample, sequenced in a study of metastatic and nonmetastatic thyroid tumors. Every patient underwent thyroid surgery untreated. Through MiXCR, TCRdb re-clonotyped the PCR reads. The sample has 25,000 to 35,000 clones; 4% to 5% are singletons. Sample: blood. All receptors come from a female donor with papillary thyroid cancer or a benign thyroid nodule (not recorded which). Some clones in this sample may be carry-over from other donors' samples.

This clone showed up just a few times. V usage is TRBV6-1 and J usage is TRBJ1-1; tentative D call: TRBD1 (6 bases). The CDR3 length is 16 residues. V lost 8 bases and J lost 3, with 22 bases in between. In germline, CDR1 is MNHNS, CDR2 SASEGT. The CDR3 DNA reads as TGTGCCAGCCCCGGGACGGACAGCAGGAGGGACACTGAAGCTTTCTTT. It yields the protein CASPGTDSRRDTEAFF.

The rearrangement joins TRBV24-1 to TRBJ1-5, with D hard to call. V was pared by 12 bases and J by 2 bases, with 13 bases between. Germline assignment: CDR1 KGHDR and CDR2 SFDVKD. This CDR3 is built from 13 residues. The CDR3 coding sequence is TGTGCCTCCCAGTCGGGTGGCAATCAGCCCCAGCATTTT. Its protein is CASQSGGNQPQHF.

This clone appeared many times. The rearrangement links TRBV28 to TRBJ2-4; the D gene could be TRBD1 or TRBD2 (5 bases each). Trimming left V 7 bases short and J 0 bases short, with 10 bases between. The germline V gene encodes CDR1 MDHEN and CDR2 SYDVKM. The CDR3 length is 14 residues. The CDR3 loop is CASKFGGAKNIQYF. The CDR3 DNA reads TGTGCCAGCAAATTTGGGGGAGCCAAAAACATTCAGTACTTC.

Ten or more counts support this clone. This chain joins TRBV24-1 and TRBJ1-4; tentatively, D is TRBD1 (5 bases). V lost 8 bases and J lost 0, with 9 bases in between. The germline CDR1 and CDR2 sequences are KGHDR and SFDVKD. This CDR3 contains 14 residues. CDR3 region: CATTKTATNEKLFF. CDR3 nucleotides: TGTGCCACCACTAAGACAGCAACTAATGAAAAACTGTTTTTT.

As regards this clone: A much larger clone lies a single base off, so this may be a read error. Without the conserved terminal phenylalanine or tryptophan, this CDR3 likely stems from a read error. Other DNA sequences of this sample code for an identical CDR3. This sequence joins TRBV12-3 or TRBV12-4 and TRBJ2-4, with D perhaps being TRBD1 or TRBD2 (5 bases each). Trimming shortened V by 3 bases and J by 0 bases, and 12 bases separated the two germline ends. This CDR3 has 16 residues. The CDR3 sequence is CASSLGVGVAKNIQYL. CDR3 bases: TGTGCCAGCAGTTTGGGGGTTGGCGTAGCCAAAAACATTCAGTACCTC.

This clone was seen more than once but under ten times. The rearrangement joins TRBV7-9 to TRBJ2-5, with D possibly matching TRBD2 (6 bases). The CDR3 has 17 amino acids. V was cut by 6 bases and J by 4 bases, with 24 bases left in between. Germline values: CDR1 SEHNR, CDR2 FQNEAQ (reference sequence). CDR3 amino acids: CASSTLTARGLGETQYF. The CDR3 nucleotides are TGTGCCAGCAGTACCCTTACGGCGCGGGGACTGGGAGAGACCCAGTACTTC. Full variable domain (outside the CDR3, taken from reference TRBV7-9 and TRBJ2-5): DTGVSQNPRHKITKRGQNVTFRCDPISEHNRLYWYRQTLGQGPEFLTYFQNEAQLEKSRLLSDRFSAERPKGSFSTLEIQRTEQGDSAMYLCASSTLTARGLGETQYFGPGTRLLVL.

In its sample, this clone was seen many times. The identical CDR3 is also encoded by other nucleotide sequences in the sample. The chain recombines TRBV7-9 with TRBJ2-1, with a weak D call TRBD2 (5 bases). The V end lost 3 bases, the J end lost 3 bases, and 9 bases lay between the germline ends. The CDR3 is made up of 14 amino acids. The germline V gene has CDR1 SEHNR and CDR2 FQNEAQ (reference sequence). For the CDR3, the DNA is TGTGCCAGCAGCTTGGCGGGCAGCTACAATGAGCAGTTCTTC. This codes for CASSLAGSYNEQFF.

This clone was seen at least ten times. This rearrangement joins TRBV4-1 to TRBJ1-4; 11 bases match TRBD1. Germline values: CDR1 MGHRA, CDR2 YSYEKL. The length of the CDR3 is 14 residues. V was pared by 6 bases and J by 8 bases, with 5 bases of the junction left unmatched. CDR3 DNA: TGCGCCAGCAGATCGGGACAGGGGGGAGAAAAACTGTTTTTT. Protein sequence: CASRSGQGGEKLFF.

The chain joins TRBV28 to TRBJ1-2; D is perhaps TRBD1 (6 bases). CDR3 length equals 13 residues. The V gene's germline CDR1 is MDHEN and CDR2 SYDVKM. The V and J ends lost 6 bases and 4 bases respectively, with 12 bases between them. CDR3 nucleotides: TGTGCCAGCAGCGATGGGACATTCTATGGCTACACCTTC. Its translation: CASSDGTFYGYTF.